What follows are 19 T cell receptor beta chains derived from one specimen sequenced in a study of beta chain features in type 1 diabetes (dated by TCRdb to the late 2010s). Beyond this particular receptor, the publication reports: In all four CD4+ subsets, TCRB CDR3 length was moderately but significantly shorter in type 1 diabetes patients.

For these TCRs, the target antigens are not known. Library preparation was by the immunoSEQ multiplex PCR assay. All of the isolated RNA was reverse transcribed with the High Capacity cDNA Reverse Transcription Kit, so expressed TCRB transcripts were sequenced. This immuneACCESS table, as held by TCRdb, lists in-frame sequences with V and J called but not all clones. Of the missing ones, under half trace to an unresolved V gene in checked studies; the others have no known cause. Counted in this sample were around 250,000 clones; over 20% of them appeared once. The ten largest clones represent around 0.028% of the sample. The sample was naive CD4+ T cells from blood. This sample's cell subset or site label indicates: true naive CD4+ T cells. These receptors came from a middle-aged woman with type 1 diabetes.

The table lists this clone with a few counts. The chain carries TRBV23-1 and TRBJ1-2; 9 nucleotides line up with TRBD1. TRBV23-1 is identified as an open reading frame with a role that is uncertain. V lost 6 bases to trimming and J lost 3 bases; unmatched junction nucleotides: 17. This CDR3 is built from 18 residues. The CDR3 DNA reads TGCGCCAGCAGCCGGGACAGGGCCTGTACTATCCCTGACTATGGCTACACCTTC. This translates into CASSRDRACTIPDYGYTF.

This clone has more than one count but fewer than ten. This rearrangement joins TRBV19 to TRBJ2-3, with D maybe TRBD2 (7 bases). The germline V and J ends were trimmed by 8 bases and 5 bases, with 17 bases remaining between them. The CDR3 totals 14 residues. Germline V gives CDR1 LNHDA, CDR2 SQIVND (reference sequence). Here the CDR3 reads CASPRGGGEDTQYF. CDR3 sequence (DNA): TGTGCCAGTCCACGAGGGGGAGGGGAAGATACGCAGTATTTT. Filled out from reference TRBV19 and TRBJ2-3, the complete variable domain reads DGGITQSPKYLFRKEGQNVTLSCEQNLNHDAMYWYRQDPGQGLRLIYYSQIVNDFQKGDIAEGYSVSREKKESFPLTVTSAQKNPTAFYLCASPRGGGEDTQYFGPGTRLTVL.

This clone was counted a few times. The chain couples TRBV7-2 to TRBJ2-6; D not certain. The V gene's germline CDR1 is SGHTA and CDR2 FQGNSA. Deletions cut 0 bases from V and 0 bases from J, with 6 bases between. This CDR3 region has 16 residues. CDR3 sequence: CASSLAGLSGANVLTF. CDR3 bases: TGTGCCAGCAGCTTAGCTGGGCTCTCTGGGGCCAACGTCCTGACTTTC.

This chain links TRBV5-4 with TRBJ1-2; D gene ambiguous. CDR3 length: 13 residues. From germline, CDR1 is SGHNT and CDR2 YYREEE (reference sequence). Trimming shortened V by 0 bases and J by 8 bases, and 11 bases separated the two germline ends. CDR3 DNA sequence: TGTGCCAGCAGCTTGGAATGGGTGGGCGGCTACACCTTC. Translation: CASSLEWVGGYTF.

This clone showed up just a few times. The J gene is TRBJ2-1, the V gene TRBV21-1; the D segment call TRBD1 is taken from the table without a DNA check. TRBV21-1 is a recognized pseudogene. CDR3 size: 9 residues. The chain's CDR3 is CAQSNEQFF. The CDR3 bases are TGTGCTCAATCCAATGAGCAGTTCTTC.

This clone occurred a few times. V gene TRBV4-2 combines with J gene TRBJ2-7; 7 positions match TRBD2. Unmatched junction bases numbered 2, after V lost 0 bases and J lost 3 bases. There are 14 residues in the CDR3. The germline V gene encodes CDR1 LGHNA and CDR2 YNFKEQ. CDR3 sequence (DNA): TGTGCCAGCAGCCAAGAGGGGAGGGGCTACGAGCAGTACTTC. This gives the protein CASSQEGRGYEQYF.

V usage is TRBV18 and J usage is TRBJ2-1; TRBD2 might be the D (6 bases). The V end lost 4 bases, the J end lost 15 bases, and 13 bases lay between the germline ends. This CDR3 has 11 residues. Germline-derived CDR1 and CDR2 are KGHSH and LQKENI. DNA for the CDR3: TGTGCCAGCTCACTCCGACTAGTGCGGTTCTTC. This gives the protein CASSLRLVRFF.

This clone occurred a few times. V gene TRBV12-5 combines with J gene TRBJ2-1; 7 bases align to TRBD1. The CDR3 totals 15 residues. The germline gives CDR1 LGHNT, CDR2 FRNRAP. Trimming cost V 1 base and J 1 base; bases outside gene matches: 1. The CDR3 here is CASGLAGGSYNEQFF. For the CDR3, the DNA is TGTGCTAGTGGTTTGGCAGGGGGTTCCTACAATGAGCAGTTCTTC.

The table lists this clone with a few counts. This rearrangement joins TRBV7-2 to TRBJ2-1, with no clear D. This CDR3 has 16 amino acids. The V end was cut by 1 base, the J end by 0 bases, with 10 bases between. Germline CDR1 is SGHTA and CDR2 is FQGNSA. In DNA, the CDR3 is TGTGCCAGCAGCTTAGTCGGTCCGAGCTCCTACAATGAGCAGTTCTTC. Amino acid sequence: CASSLVGPSSYNEQFF.

This clone was counted a few times. The chain carries TRBV5-1 and TRBJ1-1; D remains unclear. This CDR3 comprises 14 residues. The V gene's germline CDR1 is SGHRS and CDR2 YFSETQ. Trimming left V 4 bases short and J 1 base short, with 11 bases between. The CDR3 is CASSRNPGNTEAFF. The DNA for the CDR3 is TGCGCCAGCAGCCGGAACCCGGGGAACACTGAAGCTTTCTTT.

This clone was seen more than once but under ten times. V and J are TRBV19 and TRBJ1-5; D not certain. CDR1 and CDR2 from the germline V gene are LNHDA and SQIVND (reference sequence). Trimming cost V 3 bases and J 0 bases, with 12 bases left between them. The CDR3 is 16 amino acids. The chain's CDR3 is CASSIRRGSSNQPQHF. DNA for the CDR3: TGTGCCAGTAGTATTAGACGAGGAAGTAGCAATCAGCCCCAGCATTTT.

There are a few counts of this clone. The chain is built from TRBV5-1 and TRBJ2-5, with a tentative D call TRBD2 (6 bases). V lost 4 bases and J lost 5, with 12 bases in between. The CDR3 extends over 13 amino acids. Germline V lookup: CDR1 SGHRS, CDR2 YFSETQ. The DNA for the CDR3 is TGCGCCAGCAGCATTATCGGGGGTGAGACCCAGTACTTC. This translates into CASSIIGGETQYF.

In its sample, this clone was seen a few times. The genes are TRBV15 and TRBJ2-5; 7 bases fit TRBD1. Germline V gene sequence: CDR1 LNHNV, CDR2 YYDKDF (reference sequence). Trimming removed 3 bases from V and 1 base from J; junction bases left unmatched: 14. The CDR3 has 18 amino acids. The CDR3 protein is CATSRGTWNRGTQETQYF. CDR3 DNA: TGTGCCACCAGCAGGGGGACGTGGAACAGGGGCACCCAAGAGACCCAGTACTTC.

This clone turned up a few times. This sample includes further DNA sequences coding for the same CDR3. The V call is TRBV29-1, the J call TRBJ2-7; 9 bases align to TRBD1. This CDR3 is 13 amino acids long. J gave up 2 bases and V 3 bases, and 2 bases lay outside the gene matches. The V gene's germline CDR1 is SQVTM and CDR2 ANQGSEA. Here the CDR3 DNA reads TGCAGCGTTGAGGGGACAGGGCCCTACGAGCAGTACTTC. Its protein is CSVEGTGPYEQYF.

As to this clone: Other DNA sequences within the sample encode an identical CDR3. The chain uses TRBV7-9 and TRBJ1-2; 9 bases agree with TRBD1. This CDR3 region has 13 residues. Per the germline V gene, CDR1 is SEHNR and CDR2 is FQNEAQ (reference sequence). The J segment lost 5 bases and the V segment lost 3 bases, leaving 1 base of the junction unmatched. The CDR3 spells CASSLTGGYGYTF. The CDR3 DNA is TGTGCCAGCAGCTTGACAGGGGGTTATGGCTACACCTTC.

This clone was counted a few times. The chain couples TRBV7-9 to TRBJ2-1, with 7 bases identical to TRBD1. Germline V gives CDR1 SEHNR, CDR2 FQNEAQ (reference sequence). CDR3 length: 14 residues. After removal of 6 bases from V and 0 bases from J, the junction contained 2 bases not matched to a gene. CDR3: CASSRDSSYNEQFF. The CDR3, as DNA: TGTGCCAGCAGTCGGGACAGCTCCTACAATGAGCAGTTCTTC.

The chain uses TRBV7-2 and TRBJ2-2; TRBD1 agrees at 9 bases. This CDR3 spans 16 amino acids. The V gene's germline CDR1 is SGHTA and CDR2 FQGNSA. Trimming took 5 bases from V and 6 from J; bases not matched to a gene: 10. DNA for the CDR3: TGTGCCAGCAGCCAAAGGGGGACAGGGTCCCCCGGGGAGCTGTTTTTT. This gives the protein CASSQRGTGSPGELFF.

This chain connects TRBV29-1 to TRBJ2-7, with a tentative D call TRBD2 (6 bases). This CDR3 comprises 13 residues. Per germline, CDR1 SQVTM and CDR2 ANQGSEA. The CDR3 coding sequence is TGCAGTGGAACGGGAGATCGGGGGAACGAGCAGTACTTC. Protein: CSGTGDRGNEQYF.

The gene calls are TRBV19 and TRBJ1-5; D is uncertain. Trimming removed 1 base at V and 3 bases at J, with 7 bases between. Germline V gives CDR1 LNHDA, CDR2 SQIVND (reference sequence). The length of the CDR3 is 14 residues. The CDR3 nucleotides read TGTGCCAGTAGTATAGTTGGCTTCAATCAGCCCCAGCATTTT. Translation gives CASSIVGFNQPQHF.